The clone carrying this TCR beta chain was recorded at least ten times. Its antigen is unknown. The data stem from a study of T cell repertoires in cytomegalovirus infection. Study-level background: Both CMV infection and a matching HLA type were indicated by public TCR beta signatures.

The CDR3 length is 14 residues. V lost 5 bases and J lost 1; bases outside the gene matches: 2. The germline V gene encodes CDR1 SGHTA and CDR2 FQGNSA. TCRdb reanalysed the reads using MiXCR and keeps one entry per CDR3 protein. The profile covers around 130,000 distinct CDR3 sequences, with roughly a quarter appearing a single time and roughly 35% taken by the ten largest. Overall study findings and caveats: HLA-C-restricted TCR beta clonotypes specific for CMV led the ex vivo response. Using cumulative public TCR beta family frequency, the authors identified those who carried CMV together with the relevant HLA.

The chain carries TRBV7-2 and TRBJ2-1, with TRBD2 matching over 7 bases. The clonotype was recovered from a human donor in good health (CMV status not recorded). Some clones in this sample may be carry-over from other donors' samples. Sequencing input: PBMCs, sequenced either directly or after in vitro stimulation (not recorded which). The CDR3 here is CASSTGLSYNEQFF. The CDR3 DNA is TGTGCCAGCAGCACGGGACTATCCTACAATGAGCAGTTCTTC.